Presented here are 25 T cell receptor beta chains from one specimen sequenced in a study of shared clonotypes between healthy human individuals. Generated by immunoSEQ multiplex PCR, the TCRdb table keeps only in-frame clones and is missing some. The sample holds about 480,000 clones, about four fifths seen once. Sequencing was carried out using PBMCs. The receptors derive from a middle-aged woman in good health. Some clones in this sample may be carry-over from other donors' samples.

CDR3 bases: TGTGCCAGCAGTGAGAGGACTAGCGTGAAACATGAGCAGTTCTTC. As protein: CASSERTSVKHEQFF. The chain carries TRBV2 and TRBJ2-1, with 9 bases matching TRBD2. Germline V gene data show CDR1 as SNHLY and CDR2 as FYNNEI. V shed 3 bases, J shed 8 bases, and the junction held 8 bases outside the gene matches. This CDR3 has 15 residues.

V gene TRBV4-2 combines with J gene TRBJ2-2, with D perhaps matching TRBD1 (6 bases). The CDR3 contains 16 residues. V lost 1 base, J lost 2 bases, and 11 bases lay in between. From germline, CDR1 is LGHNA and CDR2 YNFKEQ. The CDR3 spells CASSQATGYNTGELFF. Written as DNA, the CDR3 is TGTGCCAGCAGCCAAGCGACAGGCTATAACACCGGGGAGCTGTTTTTT.

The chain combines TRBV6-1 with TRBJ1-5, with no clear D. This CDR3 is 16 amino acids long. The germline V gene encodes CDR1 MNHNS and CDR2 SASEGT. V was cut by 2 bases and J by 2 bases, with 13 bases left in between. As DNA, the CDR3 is TGTGCCAGCAGTGAACACTCGCGACGGGGCAATCAGCCCCAGCATTTT. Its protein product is CASSEHSRRGNQPQHF.

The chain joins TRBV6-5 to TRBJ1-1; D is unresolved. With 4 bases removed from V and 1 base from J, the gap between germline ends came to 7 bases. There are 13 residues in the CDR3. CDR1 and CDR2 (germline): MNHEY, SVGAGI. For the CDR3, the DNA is TGTGCCAGCAGTTTAGAGAGGAACACTGAAGCTTTCTTT. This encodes CASSLERNTEAFF.

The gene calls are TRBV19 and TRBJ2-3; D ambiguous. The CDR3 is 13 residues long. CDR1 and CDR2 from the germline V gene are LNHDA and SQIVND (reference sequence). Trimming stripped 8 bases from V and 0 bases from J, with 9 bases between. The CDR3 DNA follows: TGTGCCAGTGGTGGTCAGAGCACAGATACGCAGTATTTT. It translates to CASGGQSTDTQYF.

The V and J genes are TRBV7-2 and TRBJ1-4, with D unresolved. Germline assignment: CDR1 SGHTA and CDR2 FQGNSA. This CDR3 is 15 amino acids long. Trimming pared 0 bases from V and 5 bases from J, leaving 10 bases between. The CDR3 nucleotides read TGTGCCAGCAGCTTAGCTGTACAGCCCAATGAAAAACTGTTTTTT. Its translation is CASSLAVQPNEKLFF.

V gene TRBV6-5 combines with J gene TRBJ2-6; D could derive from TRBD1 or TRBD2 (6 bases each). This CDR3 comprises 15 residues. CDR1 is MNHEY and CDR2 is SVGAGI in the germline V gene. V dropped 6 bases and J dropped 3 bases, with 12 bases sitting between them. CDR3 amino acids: CASRRGRSGANVLTF. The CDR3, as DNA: TGTGCCAGCAGAAGGGGGAGGAGTGGGGCCAACGTCCTGACTTTC.

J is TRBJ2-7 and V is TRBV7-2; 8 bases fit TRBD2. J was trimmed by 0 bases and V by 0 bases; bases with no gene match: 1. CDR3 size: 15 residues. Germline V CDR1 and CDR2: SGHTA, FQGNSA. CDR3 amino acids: CASSLASGSSYEQYF. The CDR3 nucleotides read TGTGCCAGCAGCTTAGCGAGCGGGAGCTCCTACGAGCAGTACTTC. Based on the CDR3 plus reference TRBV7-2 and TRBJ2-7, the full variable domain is GAGVSQSPSNKVTEKGKDVELRCDPISGHTALYWYRQSLGQGLEFLIYFQGNSAPDKSGLPSDRFSAERTGGSVSTLTIQRTQQEDSAVYLCASSLASGSSYEQYFGPGTRLTVT.

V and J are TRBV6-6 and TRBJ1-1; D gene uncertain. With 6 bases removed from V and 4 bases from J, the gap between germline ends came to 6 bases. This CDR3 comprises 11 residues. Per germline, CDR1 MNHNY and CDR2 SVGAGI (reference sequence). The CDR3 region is CASRSGTEAFF. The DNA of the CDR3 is TGTGCCAGCAGGTCGGGCACTGAAGCTTTCTTT.

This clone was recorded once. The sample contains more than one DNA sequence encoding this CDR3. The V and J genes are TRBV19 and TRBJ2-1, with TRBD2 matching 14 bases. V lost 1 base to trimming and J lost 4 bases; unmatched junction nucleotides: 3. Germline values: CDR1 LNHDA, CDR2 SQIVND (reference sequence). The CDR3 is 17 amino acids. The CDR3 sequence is CASSIGTSGRTYNEQFF. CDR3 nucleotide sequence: TGTGCCAGTAGTATAGGGACTAGCGGGAGGACTTACAATGAGCAGTTCTTC.

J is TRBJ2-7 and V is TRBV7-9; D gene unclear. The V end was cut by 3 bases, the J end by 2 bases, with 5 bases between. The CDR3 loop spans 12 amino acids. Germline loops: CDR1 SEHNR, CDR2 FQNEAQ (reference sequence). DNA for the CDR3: TGTGCCAGCAGCTTGGGGACCTACGAGCAGTACTTC. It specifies CASSLGTYEQYF.

The CDR3, as DNA: TGTGCCACCCGGACCTACGAGCAGTACTTC. The encoded protein is CATRTYEQYF. The gene calls are TRBV28 and TRBJ2-7, with unresolved D. The length of the CDR3 is 10 residues. The germline CDR1 and CDR2 sequences are MDHEN and SYDVKM. V was shortened by 10 bases and J by 2 bases, with 6 bases between the two germline ends. Variable domain in full (rest from reference TRBV28 and TRBJ2-7): DVKVTQSSRYLVKRTGEKVFLECVQDMDHENMFWYRQDPGLGLRLIYFSYDVKMKEKGDIPEGYSVSREKKERFSLILESASTNQTSMYLCATRTYEQYFGPGTRLTVT.

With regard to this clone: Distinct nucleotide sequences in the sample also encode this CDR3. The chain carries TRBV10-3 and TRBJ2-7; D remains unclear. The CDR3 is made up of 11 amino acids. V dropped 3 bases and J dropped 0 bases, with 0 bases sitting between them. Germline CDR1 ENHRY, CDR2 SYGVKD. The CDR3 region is CAISDSYEQYF. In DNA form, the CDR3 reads TGTGCCATCAGTGACTCCTACGAGCAGTACTTC.

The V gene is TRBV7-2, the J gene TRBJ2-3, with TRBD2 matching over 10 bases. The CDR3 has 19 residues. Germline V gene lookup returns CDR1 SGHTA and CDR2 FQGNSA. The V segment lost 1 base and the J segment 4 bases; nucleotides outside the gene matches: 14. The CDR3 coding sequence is TGTGCCAGCAGCTTAGAAGAGCCTAGCGGGAGATCAGGGTCAGATACGCAGTATTTT. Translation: CASSLEEPSGRSGSDTQYF. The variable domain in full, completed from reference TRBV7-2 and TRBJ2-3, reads GAGVSQSPSNKVTEKGKDVELRCDPISGHTALYWYRQSLGQGLEFLIYFQGNSAPDKSGLPSDRFSAERTGGSVSTLTIQRTQQEDSAVYLCASSLEEPSGRSGSDTQYFGPGTRLTVL.

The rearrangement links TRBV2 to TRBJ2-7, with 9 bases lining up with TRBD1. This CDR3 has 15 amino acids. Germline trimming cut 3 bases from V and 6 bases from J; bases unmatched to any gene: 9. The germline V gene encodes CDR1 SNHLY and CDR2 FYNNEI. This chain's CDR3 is CASSDLQGANGEQYF. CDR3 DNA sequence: TGTGCCAGCAGTGATTTACAGGGGGCAAATGGCGAGCAGTACTTC.

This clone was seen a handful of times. As DNA, the CDR3 is TGTGCCACCGGACGGGAGGGTCACAACACCGGGGAGCTGTTTTTT. Translated: CATGREGHNTGELFF. This sequence joins TRBV10-3 and TRBJ2-2; the match to TRBD2 covers 8 bases. This CDR3 spans 15 amino acids. J lost 2 bases, V lost 10 bases, and 9 bases had no gene match. CDR1 is ENHRY, CDR2 SYGVKD, per germline.

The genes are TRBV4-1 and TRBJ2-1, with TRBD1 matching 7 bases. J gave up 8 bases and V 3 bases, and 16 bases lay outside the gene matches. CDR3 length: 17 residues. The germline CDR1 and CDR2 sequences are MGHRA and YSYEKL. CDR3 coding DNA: TGCGCCAGCAGCCAGCCCCGGGGCAGGGGGTATGGGGATGAGCAGTTCTTC. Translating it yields CASSQPRGRGYGDEQFF.

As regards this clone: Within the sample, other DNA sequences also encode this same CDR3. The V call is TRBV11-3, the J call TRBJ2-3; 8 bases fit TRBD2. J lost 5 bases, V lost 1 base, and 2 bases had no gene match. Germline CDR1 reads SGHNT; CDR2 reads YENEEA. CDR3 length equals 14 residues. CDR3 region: CASSLGLAGDTQYF. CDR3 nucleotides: TGTGCCAGCAGCTTAGGCCTAGCGGGAGATACGCAGTATTTT.

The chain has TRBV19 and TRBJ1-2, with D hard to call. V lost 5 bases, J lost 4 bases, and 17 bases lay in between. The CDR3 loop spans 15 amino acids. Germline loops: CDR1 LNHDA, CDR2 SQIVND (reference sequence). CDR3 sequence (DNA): TGTGCCAGTAGTCCCGAAATGGACGGTCTCTATGGCTACACCTTC. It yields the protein CASSPEMDGLYGYTF. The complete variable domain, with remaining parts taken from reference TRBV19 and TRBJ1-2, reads DGGITQSPKYLFRKEGQNVTLSCEQNLNHDAMYWYRQDPGQGLRLIYYSQIVNDFQKGDIAEGYSVSREKKESFPLTVTSAQKNPTAFYLCASSPEMDGLYGYTFGSGTRLTVV.

DNA for the CDR3: TGTGCCAGCAGTTTTGGGAGGGGGGCCCTCCACTTT. It encodes CASSFGRGALHF. The rearrangement joins TRBV27 to TRBJ1-6, with D tentatively TRBD1 (6 bases). Trimming left V 3 bases short and J 14 bases short, with 11 bases between. The CDR3 length is 12 residues. Germline CDR1 reads MNHEY; CDR2 reads SMNVEV (reference sequence).

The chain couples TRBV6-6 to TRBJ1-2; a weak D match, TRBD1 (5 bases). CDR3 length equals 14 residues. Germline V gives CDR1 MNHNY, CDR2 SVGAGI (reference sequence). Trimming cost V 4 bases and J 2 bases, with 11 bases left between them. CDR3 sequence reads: CASSSGRSNYGYTF. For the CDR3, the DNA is TGTGCCAGCAGTTCAGGGCGGAGCAACTATGGCTACACCTTC.

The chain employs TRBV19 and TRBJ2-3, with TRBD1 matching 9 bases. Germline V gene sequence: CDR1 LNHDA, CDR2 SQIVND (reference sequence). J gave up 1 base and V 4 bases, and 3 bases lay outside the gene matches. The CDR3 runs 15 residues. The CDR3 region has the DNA TGTGCCAGTAGTAGGACAGGGGCGGGCACAGATACGCAGTATTTT. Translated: CASSRTGAGTDTQYF.

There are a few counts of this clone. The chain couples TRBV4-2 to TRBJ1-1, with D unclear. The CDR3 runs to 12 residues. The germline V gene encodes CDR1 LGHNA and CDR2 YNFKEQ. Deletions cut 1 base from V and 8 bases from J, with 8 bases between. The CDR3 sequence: CASSQVVGEAFF. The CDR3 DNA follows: TGTGCCAGCAGCCAAGTTGTCGGGGAAGCTTTCTTT.

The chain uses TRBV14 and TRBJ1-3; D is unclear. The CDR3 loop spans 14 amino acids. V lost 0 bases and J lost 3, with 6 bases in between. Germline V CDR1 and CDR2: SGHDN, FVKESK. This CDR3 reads CASSQDSSGNTIYF. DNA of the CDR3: TGTGCCAGCAGCCAAGATTCTAGTGGAAACACCATATATTTT.

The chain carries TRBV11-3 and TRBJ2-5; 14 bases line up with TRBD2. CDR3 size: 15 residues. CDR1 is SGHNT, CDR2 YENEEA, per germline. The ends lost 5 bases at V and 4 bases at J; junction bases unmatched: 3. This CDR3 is CASSLGLAGVETQYF. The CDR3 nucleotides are TGTGCCAGCAGCCTGGGACTAGCGGGAGTAGAGACCCAGTACTTC.